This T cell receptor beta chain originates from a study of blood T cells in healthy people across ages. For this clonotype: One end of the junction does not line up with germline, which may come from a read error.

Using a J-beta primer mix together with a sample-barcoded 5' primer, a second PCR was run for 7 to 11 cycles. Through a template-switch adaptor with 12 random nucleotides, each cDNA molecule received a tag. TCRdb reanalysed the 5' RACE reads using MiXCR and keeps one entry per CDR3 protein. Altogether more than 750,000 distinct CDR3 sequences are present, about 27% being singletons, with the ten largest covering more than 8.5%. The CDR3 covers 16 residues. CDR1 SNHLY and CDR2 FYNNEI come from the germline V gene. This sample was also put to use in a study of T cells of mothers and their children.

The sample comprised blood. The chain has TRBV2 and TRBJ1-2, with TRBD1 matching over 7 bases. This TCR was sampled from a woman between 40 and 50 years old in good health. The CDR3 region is CAGSRNDRVSNYGYTF. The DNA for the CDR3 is TGTGCCGGCAGTCGCAACGACAGGGTTTCTAACTATGGCTACACCTTC.